The 5 T cell receptor beta chains below come from one sample, sequenced in a study of naive and memory T cell subsets. These receptors' targets are unknown. Findings of the study overall: Naive repertoires, especially CD8, held a few larger clonotypes, possibly memory cells re-expressing CD45RA.

The beta constant-region primer was an equimolar mix of two oligonucleotides covering TRBC1 and TRBC2. The ligated cDNA underwent four PCR rounds using SP2 and nested alpha and beta constant-region primers. TCRdb re-called the UMI-ligation and nested PCR reads through MiXCR, storing one row per CDR3 protein. The data contain over 100,000 distinct CDR3 sequences, 14% of them seen just once; the ten biggest clones take up 2.8%. Material: naive CD8+ T cells from blood. The source of these receptors is a human donor in good health.

A word on this clonotype: It may be a read error: a sequence one base away is much more abundant. The V call is TRBV27, the J call TRBJ2-6, with 9 bases identical to TRBD1. CDR1 and CDR2 (germline): MNHEY, SMNVEV (reference sequence). The CDR3 totals 17 residues. The CDR3 region is CASATGTGPSGANVLNF. In nucleotides, the CDR3 is TGTGCCAGCGCAACCGGGACAGGGCCCTCTGGGGCCAACGTCCTGAATTTC.

This clonotype was recorded a few times. The V and J genes are TRBV12-3 or TRBV12-4 and TRBJ1-3; D is undetermined. The CDR3 has 14 amino acids. Trimming stripped 3 bases from V and 2 bases from J, with 8 bases between. The CDR3 bases are TGTGCCAGCAGTTTCGTTCAGGCTGGAAACACCATATATTTT. It translates to CASSFVQAGNTIYF.

The chain is built from TRBV4-2 and TRBJ2-7; 11 bases match TRBD2. This CDR3 contains 15 residues. Germline assignment: CDR1 LGHNA and CDR2 YNFKEQ. V shed 1 base, J shed 3 bases, and the junction held 2 bases outside the gene matches. The CDR3 is CASSQATSGVYEQYF. The CDR3, as DNA: TGTGCCAGCAGCCAAGCGACTAGCGGGGTCTACGAGCAGTACTTC.

Details on this clonotype: One end of the junction is discordant with germline, which a read error may explain. V usage is TRBV4-3 and J usage is TRBJ2-7; TRBD1 aligns across 8 bases. This CDR3 is built from 16 residues. Germline CDR1 is LGHNA and CDR2 is YSLEER. CDR3 residues: CACSQDLGQGSYEQYF. As DNA, the CDR3 is TGCGCCTGCAGCCAAGACTTAGGACAGGGCTCCTACGAGCAGTACTTC.

This rearrangement joins TRBV6-5 to TRBJ2-1; 9 positions match TRBD2. The CDR3 loop spans 16 amino acids. The germline V gene encodes CDR1 MNHEY and CDR2 SVGAGI. V was clipped by 0 bases and J by 4 bases; unmatched bases: 4. CDR3 residues: CASSYSSSGGYNEQFF. CDR3 bases: TGTGCCAGCAGTTACTCCTCAAGCGGGGGGTACAATGAGCAGTTCTTC.